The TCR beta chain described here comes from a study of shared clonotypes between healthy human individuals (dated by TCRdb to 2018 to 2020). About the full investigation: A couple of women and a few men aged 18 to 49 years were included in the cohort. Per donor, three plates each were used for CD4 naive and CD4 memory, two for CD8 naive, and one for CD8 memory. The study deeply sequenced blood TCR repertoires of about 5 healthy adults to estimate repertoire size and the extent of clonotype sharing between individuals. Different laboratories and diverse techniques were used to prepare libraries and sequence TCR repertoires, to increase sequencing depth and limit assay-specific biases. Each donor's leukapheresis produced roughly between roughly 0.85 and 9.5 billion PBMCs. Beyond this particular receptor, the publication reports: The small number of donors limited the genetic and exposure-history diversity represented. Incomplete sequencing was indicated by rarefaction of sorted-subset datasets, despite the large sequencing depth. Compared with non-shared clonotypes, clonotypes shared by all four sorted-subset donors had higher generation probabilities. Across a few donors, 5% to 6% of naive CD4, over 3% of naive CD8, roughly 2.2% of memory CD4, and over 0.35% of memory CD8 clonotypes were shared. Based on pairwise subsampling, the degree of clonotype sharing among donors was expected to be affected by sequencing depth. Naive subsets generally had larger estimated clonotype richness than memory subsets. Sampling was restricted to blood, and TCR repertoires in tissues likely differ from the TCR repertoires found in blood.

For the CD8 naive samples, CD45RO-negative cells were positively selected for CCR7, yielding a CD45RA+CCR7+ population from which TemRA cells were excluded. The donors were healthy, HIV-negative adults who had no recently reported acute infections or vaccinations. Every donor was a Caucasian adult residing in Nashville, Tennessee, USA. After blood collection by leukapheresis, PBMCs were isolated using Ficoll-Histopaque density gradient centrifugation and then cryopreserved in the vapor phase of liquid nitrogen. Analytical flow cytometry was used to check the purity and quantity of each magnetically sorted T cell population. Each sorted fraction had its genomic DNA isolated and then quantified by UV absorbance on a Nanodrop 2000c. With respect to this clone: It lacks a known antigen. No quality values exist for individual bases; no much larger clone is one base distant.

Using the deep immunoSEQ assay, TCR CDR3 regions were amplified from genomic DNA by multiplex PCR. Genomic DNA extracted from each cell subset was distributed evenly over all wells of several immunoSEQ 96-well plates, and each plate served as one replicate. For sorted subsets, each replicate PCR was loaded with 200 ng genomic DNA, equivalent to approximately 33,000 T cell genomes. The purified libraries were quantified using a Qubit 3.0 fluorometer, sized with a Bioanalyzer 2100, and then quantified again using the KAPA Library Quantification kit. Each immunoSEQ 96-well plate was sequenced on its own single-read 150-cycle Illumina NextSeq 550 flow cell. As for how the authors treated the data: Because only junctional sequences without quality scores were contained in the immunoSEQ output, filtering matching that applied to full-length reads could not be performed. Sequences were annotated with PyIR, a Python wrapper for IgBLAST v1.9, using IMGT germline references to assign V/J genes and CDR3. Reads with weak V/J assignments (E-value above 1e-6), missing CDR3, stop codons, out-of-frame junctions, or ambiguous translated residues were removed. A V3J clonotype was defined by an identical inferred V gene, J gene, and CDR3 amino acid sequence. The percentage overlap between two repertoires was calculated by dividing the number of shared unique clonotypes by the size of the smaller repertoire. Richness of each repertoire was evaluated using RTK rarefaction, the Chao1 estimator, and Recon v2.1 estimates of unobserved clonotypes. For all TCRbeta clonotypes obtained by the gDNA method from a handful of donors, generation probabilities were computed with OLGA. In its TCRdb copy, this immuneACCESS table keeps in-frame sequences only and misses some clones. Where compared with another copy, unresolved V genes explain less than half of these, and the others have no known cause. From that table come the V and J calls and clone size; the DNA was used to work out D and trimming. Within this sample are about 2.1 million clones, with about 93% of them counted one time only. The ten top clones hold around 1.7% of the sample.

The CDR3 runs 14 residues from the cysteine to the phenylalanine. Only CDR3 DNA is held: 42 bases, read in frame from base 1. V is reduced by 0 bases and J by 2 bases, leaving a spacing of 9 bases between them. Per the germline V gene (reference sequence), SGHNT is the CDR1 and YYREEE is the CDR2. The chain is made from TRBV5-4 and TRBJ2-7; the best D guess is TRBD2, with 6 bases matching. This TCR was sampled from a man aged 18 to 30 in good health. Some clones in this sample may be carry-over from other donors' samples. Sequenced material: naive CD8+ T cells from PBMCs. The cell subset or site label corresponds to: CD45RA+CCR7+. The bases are TGTGCCAGCAGCTTGGGGGCTAGCGCCTACGAGCAGTACTTC. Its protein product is CASSLGASAYEQYF.